This entry features one T cell receptor beta chain sequence. The antigen is unknown. In replicate PCRs of sorted subsets, approximately 210 ng DNA, tens of thousands of T cell genomes, was used. Methods used by the authors: For the immunoSEQ data, sequences were junction-only without quality scores, so filtering differed. Sequencing was performed with immunoSEQ multiplex PCR; in TCRdb, only in-frame clones are kept and a portion is missing. D and trimming were read from the DNA, whereas the V and J calls and clone size are those reported in that table. The sample lists a few million clones, over 85% seen once, with under 0.45% in the top ten. The length of the CDR3 is 17 residues. V shed 5 bases and J shed 7 bases, with 27 bases lying between them. Per germline, CDR1 SGHAT and CDR2 FQNNGV. The data belong to a study of shared clonotypes between healthy human individuals. Overall study context: Plates per donor: three CD4 naive, three CD4 memory, two CD8 naive, one CD8 memory.

Study-wide points: Clonotype sharing across several donors was observed for approximately 5% of naive CD4 clonotypes.

The sequencing sample was made of naive CD4+ T cells from PBMCs. Subset in this sample: CD45RA+ positively selected. The sequence derives from a man between 18 and 29 years old in good health. Some clones in this sample may be carry-over from other donors' samples. This chain connects TRBV11-2 to TRBJ2-7; tentatively, D is TRBD1 or TRBD2 (6 bases each). CDR3 sequence reads: CASSPHSADRYGGEQYF. CDR3 nucleotide sequence: TGTGCCAGCAGCCCCCACTCAGCGGACAGATATGGGGGGGAGCAGTACTTC.